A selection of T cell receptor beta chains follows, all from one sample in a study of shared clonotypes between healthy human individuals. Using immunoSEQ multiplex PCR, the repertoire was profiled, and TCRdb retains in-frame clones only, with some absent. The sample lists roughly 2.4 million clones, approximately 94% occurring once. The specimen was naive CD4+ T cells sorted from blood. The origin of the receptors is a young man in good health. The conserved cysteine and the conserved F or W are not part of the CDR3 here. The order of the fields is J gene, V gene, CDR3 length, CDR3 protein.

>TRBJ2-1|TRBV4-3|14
ASSRGGGAAYNEQF
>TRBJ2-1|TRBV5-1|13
ASSLALHSYNEQF
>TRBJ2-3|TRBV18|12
ASSEGTSGDTQY
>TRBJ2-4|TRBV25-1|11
ASSERDSDIQY
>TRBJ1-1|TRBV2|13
ASYAGGAPGTEAF
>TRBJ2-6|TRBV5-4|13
ASSGTGAGANVLT
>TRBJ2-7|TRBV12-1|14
ASSFTPGRATYEQY
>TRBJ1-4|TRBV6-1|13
ASSEWGRGREKLF
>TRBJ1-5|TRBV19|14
ASSRATGSGNQPQH
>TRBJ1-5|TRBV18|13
ASSPVSGIPQPQH
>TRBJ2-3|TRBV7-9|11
ASFAGVRDTQY
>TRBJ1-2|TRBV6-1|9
ASSRGTGYT
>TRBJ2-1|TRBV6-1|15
ASSEAPGGAWNSEQF
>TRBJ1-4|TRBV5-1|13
ASRGATATNEKLF
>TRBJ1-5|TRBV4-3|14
ASSQDPPRGNQPQH
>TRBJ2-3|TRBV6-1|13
ASSARLGGTDTQY
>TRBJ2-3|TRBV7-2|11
ASSLFWADTQY
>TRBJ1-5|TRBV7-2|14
ASSFERIYSNQPQH
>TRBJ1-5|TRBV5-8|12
ASSRPLPNQPQH